This T cell receptor (beta chain) came from a study of blood T cells in healthy people across ages. Then a second PCR, running about 6 to 12 cycles, was carried out with a sample-barcoded 5' primer and a J-beta primer mix. One entry per CDR3 protein results from TCRdb running MiXCR on the 5' RACE reads. The sample yields around 520,000 distinct CDR3 sequences, 25% to 35% seen once. The CDR3 contains 12 residues. The germline gives CDR1 LNHDA, CDR2 SQIVND (reference sequence). V lost 4 bases and J 7 bases, leaving 8 bases between the germline ends. This clonotype appeared a few times. The same specimen was also included in a second study, on T cells of mothers and their children.

Material: blood. The chain recombines TRBV19 with TRBJ2-4, with D maybe TRBD2 (5 bases). This TCR was sampled from a boy between 2 and 15 years old in good health. CDR3 protein: CASSTPGNIQYF. The CDR3 DNA is TGTGCCAGTAGTACCCCGGGGAACATTCAGTACTTC.